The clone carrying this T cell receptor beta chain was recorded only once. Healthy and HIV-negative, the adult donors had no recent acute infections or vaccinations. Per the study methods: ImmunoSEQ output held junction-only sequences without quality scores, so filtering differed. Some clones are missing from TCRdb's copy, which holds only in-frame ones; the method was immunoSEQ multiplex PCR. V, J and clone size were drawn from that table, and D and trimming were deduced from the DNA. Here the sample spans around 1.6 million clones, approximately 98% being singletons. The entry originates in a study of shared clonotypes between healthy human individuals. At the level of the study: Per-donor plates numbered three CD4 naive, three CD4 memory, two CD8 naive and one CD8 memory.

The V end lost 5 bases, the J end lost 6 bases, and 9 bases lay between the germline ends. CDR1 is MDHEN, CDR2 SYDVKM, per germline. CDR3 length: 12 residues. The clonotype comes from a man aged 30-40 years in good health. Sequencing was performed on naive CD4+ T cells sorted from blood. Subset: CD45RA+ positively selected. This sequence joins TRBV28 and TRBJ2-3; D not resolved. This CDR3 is CASSLRSDTQYF. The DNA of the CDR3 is TGTGCCAGCAGTCTCCGGTCGGATACGCAGTATTTT.